The 22 T cell receptor beta chains reported below all come from one sample, sequenced in a study of blood T cells in healthy people across ages. The second PCR ran roughly 7 to 11 cycles with a sample-barcoded 5' primer and J-beta primers. A single record per CDR3 protein comes from TCRdb applying MiXCR to the 5' RACE reads. This sample has nearly 800,000 distinct CDR3 sequences, with around 25% found just once. These data were also filed under a second study, of T cells of mothers and their children.

Input material: blood. These receptors came from a boy aged 5-17 years in good health.

This clonotype occurred a few times. The V call is TRBV7-9, the J call TRBJ1-4; TRBD1 agrees at 10 bases. The CDR3 has 19 residues. J was trimmed by 0 bases and V by 5 bases; bases with no gene match: 12. Per the germline V gene, CDR1 is SEHNR and CDR2 is FQNEAQ (reference sequence). CDR3 residues: CASSRRKTGGFSTNEKLFF. The CDR3 nucleotides are TGTGCCAGCAGCCGGCGAAAGACAGGGGGCTTCTCAACTAATGAAAAACTGTTTTTT.

CDR3 DNA sequence: TGTGCCAGCAGCTCATCTAGCGGTCCCTACAATGAGCAGTTCTTC. Its protein is CASSSSSGPYNEQFF. The rearrangement joins TRBV7-9 to TRBJ2-1; 7 bases fit TRBD2. Trimming took 4 bases from V and 2 from J; bases not matched to a gene: 5. Germline loops: CDR1 SEHNR, CDR2 FQNEAQ (reference sequence). The length of the CDR3 is 15 residues.

This clonotype has more than one count but fewer than ten. The chain is built from TRBV29-1 and TRBJ2-5, with D unresolved. Near its end, the DNA agrees better with TRBJ2-7, so the J call may be wrong. This CDR3 has 12 amino acids. Germline CDR1 is SQVTM and CDR2 is ANQGSEA. CDR3 nucleotide sequence: TGCAGCCCCAACACCATCTCCTACGAGCAGTACTTC. Its protein is CSPNTISYEQYF.

CDR3 sequence (DNA): TGTGCCAGCAGTTATCAGCGGGGGAAAGACAATGAGCAGTTCTTC. Translation gives CASSYQRGKDNEQFF. This chain connects TRBV6-2 or TRBV6-3 to TRBJ2-7; 8 bases map to TRBD2. The end of the DNA is better explained by TRBJ2-1, so the J call may be wrong. CDR1 and CDR2 from the germline V gene are MNHEY and SVGEGT. The CDR3 is made up of 15 amino acids.

The rearrangement links TRBV4-1 to TRBJ2-7; 9 bases fit TRBD1. The CDR3 is made up of 15 amino acids. The germline gives CDR1 MGHRA, CDR2 YSYEKL. V dropped 5 bases and J dropped 3; count of bases not matched to a gene: 8. The CDR3 coding sequence is TGCGCCAGCAGCAACACCGGGACAGGGAACTACGAGCAGTACTTC. Translation: CASSNTGTGNYEQYF.

This clonotype was seen only a few times. The rearrangement links TRBV6-2 or TRBV6-3 to TRBJ1-4; the D is unclear. The germline V gene has CDR1 MNHEY and CDR2 SVGEGT. Trimming took off 0 bases at V and 7 bases at J, with 6 bases between the two ends. The CDR3 contains 13 residues. Here the CDR3 reads CASSYSSGEKLFF. The CDR3, as DNA: TGTGCCAGCAGTTACTCATCGGGTGAAAAACTGTTTTTT.

This clonotype has a handful of counts. V usage is TRBV3-1 and J usage is TRBJ2-3; 7 nucleotides agree with TRBD1. This CDR3 has 16 residues. V gave up 3 bases and J gave up 0 bases; unmatched junction bases: 6. Germline loops: CDR1 LGHDT, CDR2 YNNKEL (reference sequence). CDR3 coding DNA: TGTGCCAGCAGCCACCGAGGGGGCAGGAGCACAGATACGCAGTATTTT. Residues: CASSHRGGRSTDTQYF.

This clonotype was found a few times. The chain uses TRBV11-2 and TRBJ1-1, with TRBD1 identical over 7 bases. V lost 6 bases, J lost 0 bases, and 7 bases stayed unmatched. The CDR3 sequence is 15 residues long. Germline CDR1 and CDR2: SGHAT and FQNNGV. The DNA for the CDR3 is TGTGCCAGCAGAGACTTGGACAGGCTGAACACTGAAGCTTTCTTT. As protein: CASRDLDRLNTEAFF.

V is TRBV21-1 and J is TRBJ2-7; the table's D call TRBD1 went unverified against the DNA. TRBV21-1 represents a pseudogene. CDR3 length equals 16 residues. The CDR3: CASSARGGGPYYEQYF. The DNA for the CDR3 is TGTGCCAGCAGCGCGCGGGGCGGCGGACCCTACTACGAGCAGTACTTC.

In this sample, this clonotype turned up many times. The rearrangement joins TRBV29-1 to TRBJ1-2; D might be TRBD1 (5 bases). Trimming cost V 1 base and J 8 bases, with 8 bases left between them. The CDR3 is 11 residues long. Germline CDR1 and CDR2: SQVTM and ANQGSEA. CDR3 residues: CSVEVTGGYTF. CDR3 DNA: TGCAGCGTTGAAGTCACAGGAGGCTACACCTTC.

The chain has TRBV6-6 and TRBJ2-5; D not certain. Germline CDR1 and CDR2: MNHNY and SVGAGI (reference sequence). Trimming removed 7 bases from V and 1 base from J, with 13 bases in between. The CDR3 has 14 amino acids. DNA of the CDR3: TGTGCCAGCACCAACACTGAATCCCAAGAGACCCAGTACTTC. As protein: CASTNTESQETQYF.

The chain recombines TRBV9 with TRBJ2-5; TRBD1 or TRBD2 may be the D gene (6 bases each). The end of the DNA is better explained by TRBJ2-1, so the J call may be wrong. CDR3 length: 15 residues. Germline V gene lookup returns CDR1 SGDLS and CDR2 YYNGEE. The CDR3 nucleotides read TGTGCCAGCAGCGTATGGGGGGCCCCTGACAATGAGCAGTTCTTC. It yields the protein CASSVWGAPDNEQFF.

This clonotype has more than one count but fewer than ten. This sequence joins TRBV27 and TRBJ2-5; TRBD2 matches 8 bases. Near its end, the DNA agrees better with TRBJ2-1, so the J call may be wrong. The length of the CDR3 is 15 residues. Germline values: CDR1 MNHEY, CDR2 SMNVEV (reference sequence). The CDR3 coding sequence is TGTGCCAGCAGTTTGTTTGCCCTAGCGGGTCTGGAGCAGTTCTTC. Its translation is CASSLFALAGLEQFF.

This clonotype was counted at least ten times. This sequence joins TRBV30 and TRBJ2-3; 10 positions match TRBD2. Germline assignment: CDR1 GTSNPN and CDR2 SVGIG (reference sequence). Germline trimming cut 3 bases from V and 6 bases from J; bases unmatched to any gene: 6. The CDR3 covers 14 residues. This chain's CDR3 is CAWRLAGGSDTQYF. CDR3 in DNA: TGTGCCTGGAGGTTAGCGGGGGGTAGTGATACGCAGTATTTT.

The chain recombines TRBV24-1 with TRBJ2-5; D is undetermined. The assigned J gene may be wrong: the sequence end matches TRBJ2-1 better. The CDR3 runs 13 residues. Per the germline V gene, CDR1 is KGHDR and CDR2 is SFDVKD. CDR3 sequence: CATSEADGNEQFF. CDR3 nucleotides: TGTGCCACCAGTGAAGCAGACGGAAATGAGCAGTTCTTC.

The genes are TRBV19 and TRBJ1-1; 8 nucleotides match TRBD1. Germline CDR1 LNHDA, CDR2 SQIVND (reference sequence). The CDR3 is made up of 13 amino acids. Trimming at V came to 7 bases and at J to 4 bases, leaving 5 bases not matched to a gene. The CDR3 here is CASMDRVGTEAFF. CDR3 nucleotides: TGTGCCAGTATGGACAGGGTGGGCACTGAAGCTTTCTTT.

This clonotype has a handful of counts. The CDR3 region has the DNA TGTGCCAGCAGCCCCCTGGAAATCTCGGGCGGGGAGCTGTTTTTT. Translating it yields CASSPLEISGGELFF. The chain carries TRBV9 and TRBJ2-2; no definite D call. The CDR3 consists of 15 residues. The ends were cut back, 4 bases at V and 7 bases at J, with 17 bases in the middle. Germline CDR1 and CDR2: SGDLS and YYNGEE.

V is TRBV7-2 and J is TRBJ2-4, with a possible D match to TRBD1 (6 bases). The V end was cut by 2 bases, the J end by 2 bases, with 19 bases between. This CDR3 comprises 18 residues. The germline V gene encodes CDR1 SGHTA and CDR2 FQGNSA. The CDR3 DNA follows: TGTGCCAGCAGCTTACCTCACCACAGGGTTGAGACCAAAAACATTCAGTACTTC. This encodes CASSLPHHRVETKNIQYF.

Remarks on this clonotype: A junction end diverges from the germline sequence, so it may reflect a read error. The rearrangement links TRBV6-5 to TRBJ2-1; a weak D match, TRBD2 (6 bases). Per germline, CDR1 MNHEY and CDR2 SVGAGI. This CDR3 is built from 13 residues. The CDR3 loop is CASSYGTLNGQFF. The CDR3 region has the DNA TGTGCCAGCAGTTACGGGACTTTAAATGGGCAGTTCTTC.

This clonotype was observed a handful of times. The rearrangement links TRBV9 to TRBJ2-4, with D perhaps given as TRBD1 or TRBD2 (6 bases each). This CDR3 is built from 15 residues. Germline V lookup: CDR1 SGDLS, CDR2 YYNGEE. V lost 4 bases and J 5 bases, leaving 16 bases between the germline ends. CDR3 in amino acids: CASSLGGGGENIQYF. In DNA form, the CDR3 reads TGTGCCAGCAGCTTAGGAGGGGGTGGAGAAAACATTCAGTACTTC.

J is TRBJ2-5 and V is TRBV6-6; TRBD2 agrees at 12 bases. The J call is in doubt because the DNA end fits TRBJ2-1 better. CDR1 MNHNY and CDR2 SVGAGI come from the germline V gene (reference sequence). The length of the CDR3 is 15 residues. Here the CDR3 DNA reads TGTGCCAGCAAGGCTAGCGGGGGGGGGTGCAATGAGCAGTTCTTC. Its translation: CASKASGGGCNEQFF.

The chain employs TRBV6-5 and TRBJ1-4; possibly TRBD1 for D (6 bases). With 2 bases removed from V and 2 bases from J, the gap between germline ends came to 9 bases. Germline CDR1 is MNHEY and CDR2 is SVGAGI. CDR3 length: 15 amino acids. This CDR3 is CASSYTTGTNEKLFF. The CDR3 DNA reads TGTGCCAGCAGTTACACGACAGGCACTAATGAAAAACTGTTTTTT.